The source of this TCR beta chain is a study of T cell responses to AZD1222 COVID-19 vaccine. Study background: Combined were second doses at about 4 or about 12 weeks. Study-wide points: Baseline seropositivity occurred in only six AZD1222 recipients.

Note on this clone: No antigen is known for it.

Data came from immunoSEQ multiplex PCR; TCRdb stores just in-frame clones and leaves some out. The table records about 150,000 clones, 88% of them present only once. This sequence was found in an adult in good health. The starting material was peripheral blood, obtained on day 0 of AZD1222 vaccination.

This chain's CDR3 is CASSSPDRESTGYTF. The CDR3 DNA sequence: TGTGCCAGCAGCTCCCCTGACAGAGAGTCGACTGGCTACACCTTC. V usage is TRBV7-9 and J usage is TRBJ1-2, with a possible D match to TRBD1 (5 bases). The germline V and J ends were trimmed by 4 bases and 7 bases, with 19 bases remaining between them. This CDR3 region has 15 residues. Germline lookup yields CDR1 SEHNR and CDR2 FQNEAQ (reference sequence).